Shown below are 2 T cell receptor beta chains from a single sample sequenced in a study of human T cells and chemical hapten exposure. Time point reported: patch test 3, about 24 weeks after DPC sensitization. Treatment denoted: therapeutic diphenylcyclopropenone sensitization with weekly scalp DPC. Using its own MiXCR run on the RACE reads, TCRdb lists one record per CDR3 protein. The sample records about 92,000 distinct CDR3 sequences, about 11% being singletons. Sequences were derived from whole blood, sampled in connection with sensitization to the hapten diphenylcyclopropenone (DPC). Receptors were obtained from a woman under 40 with alopecia areata. Some clones in this sample may be carry-over from other donors' samples.

The chain combines TRBV2 with TRBJ1-2; D is unclear. Per germline, CDR1 SNHLY and CDR2 FYNNEI. The CDR3 has 10 residues. The V gene lost 7 bases and the J gene lost 2 bases, with 2 bases spanning the gap. The CDR3 sequence: CASKNYGYTF. CDR3 in DNA: TGTGCCAGCAAAAACTATGGCTACACCTTC. Full variable domain (outside the CDR3, taken from reference TRBV2 and TRBJ1-2): EPEVTQTPSHQVTQMGQEVILRCVPISNHLYFYWYRQILGQKVEFLVSFYNNEISEKSEIFDDQFSVERPDGSNFTLKIRSTKLEDSAMYFCASKNYGYTFGSGTRLTVV.

Many counts were recorded for this clonotype. The chain employs TRBV6-2 or TRBV6-3 and TRBJ1-2, with D maybe TRBD1 (6 bases). V was pared by 6 bases and J by 0 bases, with 14 bases between. Germline V gene data show CDR1 as MNHEY and CDR2 as SVGEGT. CDR3 length equals 15 residues. Here the CDR3 DNA reads TGTGCCAGCAGCCGAATACAGGGATCTAACTATGGCTACACCTTC. Translating it yields CASSRIQGSNYGYTF.